This T cell receptor beta chain emerged from a study of CXCR3-negative and CXCR3-positive naive CD8 T cells. In germline, CDR1 is SGHDN, CDR2 FVKESK. This CDR3 is 18 amino acids long. This clonotype is labeled medium-sized based on frequency. Antigen unknown. Study-wide results and limits: The TRB CDR3s that CXCR3-positive naive cells carried were more hydrophobic than those of CXCR3-negative naive cells. For the naive subsets, surface CD5 was similar, and TCR strength was inferred from TRB CDR3 properties. Cryopreservation partially lowered CXCR3 expression, so most assays used fresh PBMCs.

UMI-labeled 5' RACE yielded the TRB cDNA libraries. TCRdb re-called the 5' RACE reads, yielding one record per CDR3 amino acid sequence without DNA. Its table records around 8,000 distinct CDR3 sequences. Sample: naive CXCR3- CD8+ T cells from blood. Subset denoted: CD45RO-CCR7+CD27+CD95- naive CD8+ T cells lacking CXCR3 (TNR3-). The genes are TRBV14 and TRBJ2-6; TCRdb picks TRBD1, but there is no DNA to check that call. The sequence derives from a human donor in good health. Some clones in this sample may be carry-over from other donors' samples. The CDR3 loop reads CASSLTRDVHSGANVLTF.